The next 4 T cell receptor beta chains were all read from a single sample in a study of somatic mutations in cytotoxic T cells in rheumatoid arthritis. Clones were sequenced by immunoSEQ multiplex PCR, and TCRdb holds only the in-frame ones, with some missing. This sample has more than 20,000 clones, with roughly 87% found just once. The source material was CD8+ T cells sorted from blood. The receptor set was obtained from a man between 45 and 60 years old in good health.

The chain is built from TRBV5-1 and TRBJ2-7; D perhaps matches TRBD1 (5 bases). The CDR3 has 14 residues. CDR1 is SGHRS and CDR2 is YFSETQ in the germline V gene. Between the trimmed V and J ends, which lost 0 bases and 1 base, there was a span of 8 bases. DNA of the CDR3: TGCGCCAGCAGCTTGGGAGACAGTTCCTACGAGCAGTACTTC. It specifies CASSLGDSSYEQYF.

The chain recombines TRBV27 with TRBJ2-3; D tentatively reads TRBD1 or TRBD2 (5 bases each). V dropped 4 bases and J dropped 3 bases, with 17 bases sitting between them. The CDR3 totals 16 residues. The germline CDR1 and CDR2 sequences are MNHEY and SMNVEV (reference sequence). CDR3 bases: TGTGCCAGCAGTTCCCGACTAAGGGGTAATACAGATACGCAGTATTTT. It translates to CASSSRLRGNTDTQYF.

The V gene is TRBV7-9, the J gene TRBJ2-5; D perhaps matches TRBD1 (7 bases). Per the germline V gene, CDR1 is SEHNR and CDR2 is FQNEAQ (reference sequence). CDR3 size: 18 residues. V was trimmed by 2 bases and J by 4 bases, leaving 23 bases between them. The CDR3 loop is CASSLSGGTGAFGETQYF. For the CDR3, the DNA is TGTGCCAGCAGCTTATCAGGGGGTACGGGAGCATTCGGAGAGACCCAGTACTTC.

This clone was seen a few times. The rearrangement uses TRBV5-1 and TRBJ2-7; D gene unclear. Looked up from germline, CDR1 is SGHRS and CDR2 is YFSETQ. The CDR3 runs 14 residues. V gave up 0 bases and J gave up 0 bases, with 7 bases separating them. CDR3 nucleotides: TGCGCCAGCAGCTTGGCACAGAACTCCTACGAGCAGTACTTC. Protein product: CASSLAQNSYEQYF.